This T cell receptor (beta chain) was retrieved from a study of T cell changes during pregnancy in multiple sclerosis. Libraries were prepared by immunoSEQ multiplex PCR; TCRdb keeps only in-frame clonotypes and omits some of them. The sample has roughly 100,000 clones, more than 80% seen once; the top ten hold less than 2%. V was pared by 6 bases and J by 2 bases, with 8 bases between. This CDR3 is 12 amino acids long. Per germline, CDR1 GTSNPN and CDR2 SVGIG (reference sequence). The sample in question was peripheral blood, obtained before pregnancy. This receptor was identified in a female donor with multiple sclerosis, enrolled in a pregnancy study. The V call is TRBV30, the J call TRBJ1-5; possible D gene TRBD1, 5 bases. CDR3 nucleotides: TGTGCCTGCCAACAGGGCAATCAGCCCCAGCATTTT. Its protein is CACQQGNQPQHF.